The subject of this entry is one T cell receptor beta chain. Profiled with immunoSEQ multiplex PCR; TCRdb holds only in-frame clones, not every one. The table shows around 100,000 clones, with 93% occurring only once. The CDR3 length is 11 residues. The V gene's germline CDR1 is SGHAT and CDR2 FQNNGV. V dropped 5 bases and J dropped 6 bases, with 6 bases sitting between them. This sample was taken from a study of T cell responses to AZD1222 COVID-19 vaccine. Study-level background: Second doses that came at about 4 or about 12 weeks were put together.

The source was peripheral blood, collected on day 0 of AZD1222 vaccination. This sequence originates from an adult in good health. V gene TRBV11-2 combines with J gene TRBJ2-3, with D uncertain. CDR3 sequence (DNA): TGTGCCAGCAGCCTGTTGGATACGCAGTATTTT. As protein: CASSLLDTQYF.